The 22 T cell receptor beta chains listed next were all sequenced from one sample in a study of cytomegalovirus exposure and HLA in healthy donors. It was with 60 Vbeta and 13 Jbeta primers that the PCR ran. The repertoire was sequenced with immunoSEQ multiplex PCR; TCRdb's copy has only in-frame clones and lacks some. The sample has some 200,000 clones, approximately 82% seen once. The sequenced sample consisted of PBMCs. All receptors come from a woman aged 40 to 50 in good health and CMV-seronegative.

V and J are TRBV5-1 and TRBJ2-2, with a possible D match to TRBD2 (6 bases). CDR1 is SGHRS and CDR2 is YFSETQ in the germline V gene. The CDR3 is 17 amino acids. V dropped 4 bases and J dropped 6 bases, with 22 bases sitting between them. The CDR3 coding sequence is TGCGCCAGCAGCCCGGACGGTCGGGCCGGGAGATCCGGGGAGCTGTTTTTT. Its translation: CASSPDGRAGRSGELFF.

The chain uses TRBV5-1 and TRBJ2-2, with a tentative D call TRBD1 (6 bases). Germline values: CDR1 SGHRS, CDR2 YFSETQ. V was pared by 5 bases and J by 2 bases, with 10 bases between. The CDR3 is 14 residues long. Here the CDR3 DNA reads TGCGCCAGCAGTAGGGGGTTAAACACCGGGGAGCTGTTTTTT. It specifies CASSRGLNTGELFF.

The chain is built from TRBV25-1 and TRBJ2-7; tentative D call: TRBD2 (6 bases). The ends were cut back, 1 base at V and 1 base at J, with 14 bases in the middle. Germline lookup yields CDR1 MGHDK and CDR2 SYGVNS. There are 16 residues in the CDR3. The CDR3 DNA reads TGTGCCAGCAGTGAATTTGTAACGGGGGTGTCCTACGAGCAGTACTTC. This sequence encodes CASSEFVTGVSYEQYF.

This clone showed up just once. The rearrangement uses TRBV7-9 and TRBJ1-1; D is undetermined. CDR3 length equals 11 residues. Trimming took 6 bases from V and 5 from J, leaving 7 bases between them. Germline values: CDR1 SEHNR, CDR2 FQNEAQ (reference sequence). CDR3 region: CASRPVTEAFF. DNA for the CDR3: TGTGCCAGCAGGCCGGTTACTGAAGCTTTCTTT.

This chain uses TRBV5-1 with TRBJ1-2, with 8 bases fitting TRBD1. This CDR3 contains 16 residues. V lost 0 bases, J lost 2 bases, and 6 bases stayed unmatched. Germline V CDR1 and CDR2: SGHRS, YFSETQ. In nucleotides, the CDR3 is TGCGCCAGCAGCTTGGGGGTCAGGGGGCCGAACTATGGCTACACCTTC. Protein: CASSLGVRGPNYGYTF.

This chain joins TRBV6-1 and TRBJ2-4; 7 bases fit TRBD1. The germline gives CDR1 MNHNS, CDR2 SASEGT. The trim removed 2 bases at V and 4 bases at J, leaving 8 bases unmatched. The CDR3 covers 16 residues. The CDR3 spells CASSERLLGQKNIQYF. The CDR3 DNA reads TGTGCCAGCAGTGAACGGCTCTTGGGACAGAAAAACATTCAGTACTTC.

The CDR3 loop reads CASSLSGGGIQETQYF. In DNA form, the CDR3 reads TGCGCCAGCAGCTTGAGTGGCGGGGGGATCCAAGAGACCCAGTACTTC. V and J are TRBV5-1 and TRBJ2-5; TRBD2 matches at 8 bases. The CDR3 runs 16 residues. Germline values: CDR1 SGHRS, CDR2 YFSETQ. V lost 1 base and J lost 1; bases outside the gene matches: 6.

Comment on this clone: One end of the junction varies from germline; a read error may be responsible. The V call is TRBV7-7, the J call TRBJ2-7; no definite D call. The CDR3 contains 14 residues. Per the germline V gene, CDR1 is SSHAT and CDR2 is FNYEAQ (reference sequence). Here the CDR3 reads CASSLGESSYEQYF. CDR3 sequence (DNA): TGTGCTAGCAGCTTAGGAGAGAGCTCCTACGAGCAGTACTTC.

The chain combines TRBV28 with TRBJ1-2; D is possibly TRBD1 (5 bases). Germline V gives CDR1 MDHEN, CDR2 SYDVKM. V was trimmed by 5 bases and J by 6 bases, leaving 16 bases between them. This CDR3 is 14 amino acids long. CDR3 sequence: CASSRPAGVNGYTF. CDR3 DNA: TGTGCCAGCAGTCGCCCCGCGGGGGTCAATGGCTACACCTTC.

In its sample, this clone was seen a few times. The rearrangement uses TRBV6-5 and TRBJ2-3; D not certain. V dropped 5 bases and J dropped 1 base, with 4 bases sitting between them. CDR1 is MNHEY, CDR2 SVGAGI, per germline. The CDR3 runs to 12 residues. Here the CDR3 reads CASSTGTDTQYF. Written as DNA, the CDR3 is TGTGCCAGCAGTACAGGCACAGATACGCAGTATTTT.

The chain employs TRBV10-1 and TRBJ2-2; D possibly corresponds to TRBD2 (6 bases). Per germline, CDR1 WNHNN and CDR2 SYGVQD (reference sequence). Trimming took off 5 bases at V and 2 bases at J, with 15 bases between the two ends. The CDR3 loop spans 16 amino acids. Here the CDR3 reads CASSSTGTPNTGELFF. The CDR3 region has the DNA TGCGCCAGCAGTTCTACCGGGACTCCAAACACCGGGGAGCTGTTTTTT.

The CDR3 region is CASSKVIGTSYEQYF. The CDR3 DNA reads TGTGCCAGCAGCAAAGTGATCGGTACCTCCTACGAGCAGTACTTC. The chain employs TRBV21-1 and TRBJ2-7; the table assigns TRBD2, which was not confirmed against the DNA. TRBV21-1 is described as a pseudogene. The CDR3 covers 15 residues.

V and J are TRBV5-1 and TRBJ2-1, with 7 positions matching TRBD2. The V and J ends lost 0 bases and 4 bases, in that order; junction bases with no gene match: 4. Germline CDR1 and CDR2: SGHRS and YFSETQ. This CDR3 has 15 amino acids. The CDR3 is CASSLDGGNYNEQFF. The CDR3 region has the DNA TGCGCCAGCAGCTTGGACGGGGGGAATTACAATGAGCAGTTCTTC.

The table lists this clone with a few counts. This chain links TRBV6-5 with TRBJ2-7; 8 bases match TRBD1. CDR1 and CDR2 (germline): MNHEY, SVGAGI. The CDR3 is 13 residues long. The J segment lost 2 bases and the V segment lost 6 bases, leaving 3 bases of the junction unmatched. As DNA, the CDR3 is TGTGCCAGCAGCCAGGGACAGGCCTACGAGCAGTACTTC. This encodes CASSQGQAYEQYF.

The rearrangement joins TRBV12-5 to TRBJ2-1; D may be TRBD1 (6 bases). Per germline, CDR1 LGHNT and CDR2 FRNRAP. Deletions cut 7 bases from V and 10 bases from J, with 17 bases between. CDR3 length equals 13 residues. The CDR3 here is CASALTGGREQFF. In DNA form, the CDR3 reads TGTGCTAGTGCATTGACAGGTGGGCGCGAGCAGTTCTTC.

V and J are TRBV6-5 and TRBJ2-5; D unresolved. V lost 1 base, J lost 5 bases, and 5 bases lay in between. The CDR3 loop spans 12 amino acids. Germline values: CDR1 MNHEY, CDR2 SVGAGI. Here the CDR3 reads CASSYLSETQYF. Here the CDR3 DNA reads TGTGCCAGCAGTTACTTGTCGGAGACCCAGTACTTC.

The gene calls are TRBV6-6 and TRBJ2-7; D is undetermined. Germline assignment: CDR1 MNHNY and CDR2 SVGAGI (reference sequence). Trimming took 0 bases from V and 4 from J, leaving 13 bases between them. The CDR3 spans 15 residues. The CDR3 DNA sequence: TGTGCCAGCAGTTACTCGTCCGAGCCAAATTACGAGCAGTACTTC. Translating gives CASSYSSEPNYEQYF.

This clone was observed at least ten times. The gene calls are TRBV27 and TRBJ1-1; TRBD1 is a possible D gene (5 bases). Germline V gene sequence: CDR1 MNHEY, CDR2 SMNVEV (reference sequence). CDR3 length equals 13 residues. V was cut by 7 bases and J by 5 bases, with 14 bases left in between. CDR3 sequence (DNA): TGTGCCAGCAAATTGACAGTGGGAACTGAAGCTTTCTTT. Protein sequence: CASKLTVGTEAFF.

This clone was observed a single time. Within the sample, other DNA sequences also encode this same CDR3. The chain is built from TRBV28 and TRBJ2-6, with D possibly TRBD1 on 5 matching bases. This CDR3 is built from 15 residues. V shed 2 bases and J shed 1 base, with 6 bases lying between them. Germline-derived CDR1 and CDR2 are MDHEN and SYDVKM. The CDR3 DNA follows: TGTGCCAGCAGTTTAAGGGGTTCTGGGGCCAACGTCCTGACTTTC. Protein sequence: CASSLRGSGANVLTF.

The V gene is TRBV2, the J gene TRBJ1-1; D perhaps matches TRBD1 (5 bases). Trimming removed 10 bases at V and 1 base at J, with 16 bases between. The germline V gene has CDR1 SNHLY and CDR2 FYNNEI. The CDR3 sequence is 14 residues long. CDR3 residues: CATMSGGGNTEAFF. The CDR3 nucleotides are TGTGCCACCATGTCCGGGGGTGGGAACACTGAAGCTTTCTTT.

The chain employs TRBV10-3 and TRBJ2-7; D gene unclear. CDR1 and CDR2 (germline): ENHRY, SYGVKD. The CDR3 has 13 amino acids. The V gene lost 7 bases and the J gene lost 4 bases, with 14 bases spanning the gap. The CDR3 region has the DNA TGTGCCATCAAAGCCGGTCCTCCGTACGAGCAGTACTTC. It codes for CAIKAGPPYEQYF.

The chain couples TRBV9 to TRBJ2-2; 9 nucleotides align to TRBD1. Germline V gene sequence: CDR1 SGDLS, CDR2 YYNGEE. J lost 8 bases, V lost 3 bases, and 11 bases had no gene match. CDR3 length: 16 residues. Here the CDR3 DNA reads TGTGCCAGCAGCGCACAGGGGGCGACCGGGGCTGGGGAGCTGTTTTTT. Translated: CASSAQGATGAGELFF.